This T cell receptor (beta chain) was identified during a study of technical replicates of blood from a few donors. CDR3 length equals 15 residues. The V segment lost 0 bases and the J segment 9 bases; nucleotides outside the gene matches: 7. Germline loops: CDR1 MNHEY, CDR2 SVGAGI. The assay was immunoSEQ multiplex PCR, and TCRdb's table has in-frame clones only and misses some. The profile covers approximately 87,000 clones, with about 91% appearing a single time and under 0.5% taken by the ten largest. The clonotype was recovered from a human donor in good health. Some clones in this sample may be carry-over from other donors' samples. Sequences were obtained from T cells isolated from PBMCs. The chain recombines TRBV6-5 with TRBJ2-1; TRBD2 matches 8 bases. CDR3 amino acids: CASSYSPWAGGEQFF. The DNA for the CDR3 is TGTGCCAGCAGTTACTCTCCTTGGGCGGGAGGTGAGCAGTTCTTC.